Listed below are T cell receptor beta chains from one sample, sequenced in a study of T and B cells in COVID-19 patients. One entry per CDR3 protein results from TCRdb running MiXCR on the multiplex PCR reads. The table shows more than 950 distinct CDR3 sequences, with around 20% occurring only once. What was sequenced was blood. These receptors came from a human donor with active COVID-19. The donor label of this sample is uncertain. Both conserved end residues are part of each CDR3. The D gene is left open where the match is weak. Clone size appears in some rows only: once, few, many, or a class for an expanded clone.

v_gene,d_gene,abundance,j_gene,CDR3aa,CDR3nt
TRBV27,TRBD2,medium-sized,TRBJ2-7,CASRGTSGAYEQYF,TGTGCCAGCCGTGGGACTAGCGGTGCCTACGAGCAGTACTTC
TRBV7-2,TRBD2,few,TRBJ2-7,CASSLETSGRLEQYF,TGTGCCAGCAGCTTAGAGACTAGCGGGAGGCTCGAGCAGTACTTC
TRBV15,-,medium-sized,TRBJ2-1,CATSGTHYYNEQFF,TGTGCCACCAGTGGGACACACTACTACAATGAGCAGTTCTTC
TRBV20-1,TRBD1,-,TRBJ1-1,CSAPGQGGPEAFF,TGCAGTGCCCCGGGACAGGGAGGCCCTGAAGCTTTCTTT
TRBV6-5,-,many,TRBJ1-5,CASSYPNLPQHF,TGTGCCAGCAGTTACCCTAACCTGCCCCAGCATTTT
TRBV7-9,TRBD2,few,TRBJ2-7,CAASAGGYEQYF,TGTGCCGCTTCGGCGGGAGGCTACGAGCAGTACTTC
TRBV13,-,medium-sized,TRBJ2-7,CASSLGTGVGEQYF,TGTGCCAGCAGCTTAGGAACGGGAGTAGGCGAGCAGTACTTC
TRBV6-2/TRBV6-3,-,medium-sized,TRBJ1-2,CASSTNGPYYGYTF,TGTGCCAGCAGTACTAATGGACCTTACTATGGCTACACCTTC
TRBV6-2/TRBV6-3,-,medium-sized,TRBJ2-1,CASSYGGQTAFF,TGTGCCAGCAGTTACGGGGGACAAACAGCGTTCTTC
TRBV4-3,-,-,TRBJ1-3,CASSQAGVRNTIYF,TGCGCCAGCAGCCAAGCAGGGGTGAGAAACACCATATATTTT
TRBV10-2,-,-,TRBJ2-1,CASSANRVSTGLSSYNEQFF,TGCGCCAGCAGTGCCAACAGGGTTTCGACCGGACTTAGCTCCTACAATGAGCAGTTCTTC
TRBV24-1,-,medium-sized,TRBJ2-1,CATSRQGLGDEQFF,TGTGCCACCAGTCGGCAGGGCCTAGGCGATGAGCAGTTCTTC
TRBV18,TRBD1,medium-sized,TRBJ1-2,CASSPETGGVYGYTF,TGTGCCAGCTCACCGGAGACAGGGGGCGTATATGGCTACACCTTC
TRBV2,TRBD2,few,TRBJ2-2,CASSERREVTGELFF,TGTGCCAGCAGTGAAAGACGGGAGGTGACCGGGGAGCTGTTTTTT
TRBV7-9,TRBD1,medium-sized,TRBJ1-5,CASSDRGSNQPQHF,TGTGCCAGCAGCGACAGGGGGAGCAATCAGCCCCAGCATTTT
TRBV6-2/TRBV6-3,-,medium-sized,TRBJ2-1,CASSYQTENNEQFF,TGTGCCAGCAGTTACCAAACGGAAAACAATGAGCAGTTCTTC
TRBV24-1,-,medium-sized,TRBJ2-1,CATSDSHSSSYNEQFF,TGTGCCACCAGTGATTCCCACTCAAGCTCCTACAATGAGCAGTTCTTC
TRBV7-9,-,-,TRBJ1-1,CASSPSQGLNTEAFF,TGTGCCAGCAGCCCAAGCCAGGGCTTGAACACTGAAGCTTTCTTT
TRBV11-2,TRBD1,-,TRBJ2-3,CASSLQGNTDTQYF,TGTGCCAGCAGCCTACAGGGGAACACAGATACGCAGTATTTT
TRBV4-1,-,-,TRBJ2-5,CASSRGRETQYF,TGCGCCAGCAGCCGGGGGCGCGAGACCCAGTACTTC
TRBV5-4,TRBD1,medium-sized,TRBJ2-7,CASRSGTGGVHEQYF,TGTGCCAGCAGGTCCGGGACAGGGGGCGTTCACGAGCAGTACTTC
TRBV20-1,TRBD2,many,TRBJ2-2,CSATGLAATGELFF,TGCAGTGCTACGGGACTAGCGGCCACCGGGGAGCTGTTTTTT